The 24 T cell receptor beta chains below come from one sample, sequenced in a study of blood T cell repertoires in COVID-19. TCRdb keeps only in-frame clones here, not all; method: immunoSEQ multiplex PCR. The sample lists 400,000 to 450,000 clones, around 90% occurring once. The sequencing input was peripheral blood. The receptors shown here come from a man aged 18 to 30 with COVID-19, enrolled during active disease.

The V gene is TRBV6-5, the J gene TRBJ1-2, with a tentative D call TRBD1 (5 bases). Germline V gene lookup returns CDR1 MNHEY and CDR2 SVGAGI. The V end lost 4 bases, the J end lost 3 bases, and 12 bases lay between the germline ends. The length of the CDR3 is 14 residues. CDR3 residues: CASSFTGRHYGYTF. CDR3 sequence (DNA): TGTGCCAGCAGTTTCACAGGACGACACTATGGCTACACCTTC.

The V and J genes are TRBV18 and TRBJ1-5, with D maybe TRBD1 (5 bases). Deletions cut 6 bases from V and 5 bases from J, with 11 bases between. Germline CDR1 reads KGHSH; CDR2 reads LQKENI. CDR3 length: 13 residues. This CDR3 reads CASSDNQDQPQHF. The CDR3 coding sequence is TGTGCCAGCTCGGACAACCAGGATCAGCCCCAGCATTTT.

The V and J genes are TRBV6-4 and TRBJ2-7, with TRBD2 identical over 9 bases. Germline V gives CDR1 MRHNA, CDR2 SNTAGT. The J segment lost 7 bases and the V segment lost 4 bases, leaving 8 bases of the junction unmatched. The CDR3 is made up of 14 amino acids. CDR3 nucleotides: TGTGCCAGCAGTGTGGTAGCGGGAGTTGGTGAGCAGTACTTC. It encodes CASSVVAGVGEQYF.

The chain combines TRBV4-1 with TRBJ2-5, with 9 bases aligning to TRBD1. Germline V gene lookup returns CDR1 MGHRA and CDR2 YSYEKL. V was pared by 4 bases and J by 1 base, with 7 bases of the junction left unmatched. CDR3 size: 16 residues. The CDR3 DNA follows: TGCGCCAGCAGCCTCCGACAGGGGGGCGGCCAAGAGACCCAGTACTTC. This codes for CASSLRQGGGQETQYF.

The rearrangement links TRBV7-9 to TRBJ1-1; no reliable D call. This CDR3 region has 15 residues. The germline V gene encodes CDR1 SEHNR and CDR2 FQNEAQ (reference sequence). Trimming stripped 0 bases from V and 1 base from J, with 9 bases between. The CDR3 reads CASSLAEPENTEAFF. CDR3 sequence (DNA): TGTGCCAGCAGCTTAGCGGAGCCCGAGAACACTGAAGCTTTCTTT.

The gene calls are TRBV5-1 and TRBJ2-3, with a tentative D call TRBD2 (6 bases). This CDR3 is 16 amino acids long. CDR1 is SGHRS, CDR2 YFSETQ, per germline. Trimming removed 0 bases from V and 0 bases from J, with 11 bases in between. This chain's CDR3 is CASSLVSGFSTDTQYF. Here the CDR3 DNA reads TGCGCCAGCAGCTTGGTTAGCGGATTTAGCACAGATACGCAGTATTTT.

To note about this clone: Other DNA sequences in this specimen translate into the identical CDR3. The rearrangement uses TRBV15 and TRBJ1-5; the D is unclear. The CDR3 runs 15 residues. CDR1 LNHNV and CDR2 YYDKDF come from the germline V gene (reference sequence). V lost 1 base, J lost 0 bases, and 7 bases lay in between. The CDR3 protein is CATSRGGGSNQPQHF. The CDR3, as DNA: TGTGCCACCAGCAGAGGAGGCGGTAGCAATCAGCCCCAGCATTTT. Full variable domain (missing parts from reference TRBV15 and TRBJ1-5): DAMVIQNPRYQVTQFGKPVTLSCSQTLNHNVMYWYQQKSSQAPKLLFHYYDKDFNNEADTPDNFQSRRPNTSFCFLDIRSPGLGDTAMYLCATSRGGGSNQPQHFGDGTRLSIL.

The genes are TRBV7-2 and TRBJ2-6, with D possibly matching TRBD1 (6 bases). The CDR3 has 16 amino acids. V dropped 4 bases and J dropped 2 bases, with 12 bases sitting between them. Germline CDR1 is SGHTA and CDR2 is FQGNSA. The CDR3 here is CASSSRGGPGANVLTF. Written as DNA, the CDR3 is TGTGCCAGCAGCTCCAGGGGTGGCCCTGGGGCCAACGTCCTGACTTTC. Together with reference TRBV7-2 and TRBJ2-6, the CDR3 gives the full variable domain: GAGVSQSPSNKVTEKGKDVELRCDPISGHTALYWYRQSLGQGLEFLIYFQGNSAPDKSGLPSDRFSAERTGGSVSTLTIQRTQQEDSAVYLCASSSRGGPGANVLTFGAGSRLTVL.

The rearrangement uses TRBV28 and TRBJ1-3, with TRBD1 as a possible D gene (5 bases). V lost 3 bases, J lost 7 bases, and 25 bases lay in between. Germline V gene data show CDR1 as MDHEN and CDR2 as SYDVKM. This CDR3 is built from 18 residues. The CDR3 bases are TGTGCCAGCAGTTTGCTCGAACTTACGGCTCCGGGGGAGAACACCATATATTTT. This codes for CASSLLELTAPGENTIYF.

This chain uses TRBV3-1 (or the pseudogene TRBV3-2) with TRBJ1-2, with TRBD1 identical over 10 bases. Germline V gene sequence: CDR1 LGHDT, CDR2 YNNKEL (reference sequence). V shed 6 bases, J shed 8 bases, and the junction held 6 bases outside the gene matches. The CDR3 loop spans 13 amino acids. This CDR3 is CASSRQGAEGYTF. Written as DNA, the CDR3 is TGTGCCAGCAGTCGACAGGGGGCAGAGGGCTACACCTTC.

Turning to this clone: An end of the junction differs from the germline gene, which may be a read error. The genes are TRBV19 and TRBJ1-6; D remains unclear. Germline-derived CDR1 and CDR2 are LNHDA and SQIVND (reference sequence). The CDR3 sequence is 13 residues long. The CDR3 protein is CASSVTRSRPHHF. CDR3 DNA: TGTGCCAGTAGTGTTACTAGGTCCAGGCCCCACCACTTT.

CDR3 protein: CASRLTGYNSPLHF. For the CDR3, the DNA is TGTGCCAGTAGGTTGACAGGCTATAATTCACCCCTCCACTTT. This chain joins TRBV19 and TRBJ1-6; TRBD1 is a possible D gene (6 bases). Trimming shortened V by 6 bases and J by 3 bases, and 9 bases separated the two germline ends. CDR1 and CDR2 from the germline V gene are LNHDA and SQIVND (reference sequence). This CDR3 has 14 residues.

The chain has TRBV7-2 and TRBJ2-7; TRBD2 matches 9 bases. Germline CDR1 and CDR2: SGHTA and FQGNSA. CDR3 size: 15 residues. The V segment lost 2 bases and the J segment 6 bases; nucleotides outside the gene matches: 8. For the CDR3, the DNA is TGTGCCAGCAGCTTAATTAGCGGGAGTTTTCGCGAGCAGTACTTC. It specifies CASSLISGSFREQYF.

CDR3 sequence (DNA): TGTGCCAGCTCACTCGACAGGGGATACTATGGCTACACCTTC. Its protein product is CASSLDRGYYGYTF. V and J are TRBV18 and TRBJ1-2; 8 bases agree with TRBD1. Germline V gene data show CDR1 as KGHSH and CDR2 as LQKENI. There are 14 residues in the CDR3. Trimming at V came to 4 bases and at J to 3 bases, leaving 4 bases not matched to a gene.

Note on this clone: Other DNA sequences of this sample code for an identical CDR3. This sequence joins TRBV20-1 and TRBJ2-7; D might be TRBD1 (5 bases). V gave up 5 bases and J gave up 4 bases, with 9 bases separating them. The CDR3 covers 11 residues. Per germline, CDR1 DFQATT and CDR2 SNEGSKA (reference sequence). CDR3 sequence reads: CSASDRYEQYF. As DNA, the CDR3 is TGCAGTGCTTCTGACAGATACGAGCAGTACTTC.

This chain joins TRBV7-9 and TRBJ2-1, with 7 bases identical to TRBD2. This CDR3 comprises 15 residues. CDR1 is SEHNR and CDR2 is FQNEAQ in the germline V gene (reference sequence). V shed 0 bases, J shed 7 bases, and the junction held 6 bases outside the gene matches. CDR3 loop: CASSLAGRANNEQFF. In DNA form, the CDR3 reads TGTGCCAGCAGCTTAGCGGGGAGGGCCAATAATGAGCAGTTCTTC.

This rearrangement joins TRBV7-3 to TRBJ1-6; maybe TRBD1 (6 bases). In germline, CDR1 is SGHTA, CDR2 FQGTGA. Between the trimmed V and J ends, which lost 6 bases and 8 bases, there was a span of 17 bases. The CDR3 covers 15 residues. The chain's CDR3 is CASSPGQLIHSPLHF. The CDR3 coding sequence is TGTGCCAGCAGTCCCGGACAGCTCATCCATTCACCCCTCCACTTT.

This chain uses TRBV19 with TRBJ2-1; 9 bases match TRBD2. The CDR3 runs to 15 residues. With V trimmed by 3 bases and J by 7 bases, 7 bases remained unmatched. Germline values: CDR1 LNHDA, CDR2 SQIVND (reference sequence). DNA for the CDR3: TGTGCCAGTAGTATCATAGCGGGAGTTGGGAATGAGCAGTTCTTC. Amino acid sequence: CASSIIAGVGNEQFF.

The genes are TRBV15 and TRBJ2-2; D might be TRBD1 (5 bases). The CDR3 covers 13 residues. V gave up 6 bases and J gave up 5 bases, with 10 bases separating them. Germline V gene sequence: CDR1 LNHNV, CDR2 YYDKDF (reference sequence). The CDR3 loop is CATRGLGTGELFF. The CDR3 nucleotides read TGTGCCACCAGGGGGCTGGGAACCGGGGAGCTGTTTTTT.

The V and J genes are TRBV4-1 and TRBJ2-7; 8 bases agree with TRBD2. The germline V gene encodes CDR1 MGHRA and CDR2 YSYEKL. This CDR3 spans 15 amino acids. V trimming: 1 base; J trimming: 6 bases; junction bases outside the gene matches: 8. The CDR3 sequence: CASSQGVAGFGEQYF. Here the CDR3 DNA reads TGCGCCAGCAGCCAAGGCGTAGCGGGGTTCGGCGAGCAGTACTTC.

V is TRBV6-6 and J is TRBJ2-3, with TRBD2 identical over 7 bases. The CDR3 contains 15 residues. Germline loops: CDR1 MNHNY, CDR2 SVGAGI (reference sequence). The trim removed 5 bases at V and 3 bases at J, leaving 8 bases unmatched. CDR3 residues: CASSSGARATDTQYF. CDR3 coding DNA: TGTGCCAGCAGTAGCGGGGCCCGGGCAACAGATACGCAGTATTTT.

CDR3 protein: CASRGRSGVNETQYF. The CDR3 DNA sequence: TGTGCCAGCAGGGGACGCTCAGGGGTAAACGAGACCCAGTACTTC. The genes are TRBV21-1 and TRBJ2-5; TRBD1, the table's D call, lacks a check against the DNA. TRBV21-1 is an annotated pseudogene. The CDR3 totals 15 residues.

This sequence joins TRBV7-8 and TRBJ2-5; 7 bases are shared with TRBD1. J gave up 1 base and V 3 bases, and 2 bases lay outside the gene matches. Per germline, CDR1 SGHVS and CDR2 FQNEAQ. This CDR3 has 14 amino acids. The CDR3: CASSLGTAQETQYF. The CDR3 DNA reads TGTGCCAGCAGCTTGGGGACAGCCCAAGAGACCCAGTACTTC. Full variable domain (missing parts from reference TRBV7-8 and TRBJ2-5): GAGVSQSPRYKVAKRGQDVALRCDPISGHVSLFWYQQALGQGPEFLTYFQNEAQLDKSGLPSDRFFAERPEGSVSTLKIQRTQQEDSAVYLCASSLGTAQETQYFGPGTRLLVL.

CDR3 loop: CASRKDRAGSYEQYF. The CDR3 coding sequence is TGTGCCAGCAGGAAGGACAGGGCCGGCTCCTACGAGCAGTACTTC. The V call is TRBV6-5, the J call TRBJ2-7; 8 nucleotides match TRBD1. CDR1 MNHEY and CDR2 SVGAGI come from the germline V gene. The CDR3 totals 15 residues. Trimming took 6 bases from V and 0 from J; bases not matched to a gene: 7.